This entry lists 3 T cell receptor beta chains sequenced from one sample in a study of identical twins. Using its own MiXCR run on the 5' RACE reads, TCRdb lists one record per CDR3 protein. The sample has about 260,000 distinct CDR3 sequences; roughly 7% are singletons. In addition, the sample was reused for a study of yellow fever vaccine responses in identical twins.

The sequencing sample was made of memory (CD45RO+) T cells sorted from blood. Receptor source: a woman in her late teens or twenties in good health.

This clonotype was recorded at least ten times. CDR3 in DNA: TGTGCCAGCAGGTCACGGGGGTACAATGAGCAGTTCTTC. It specifies CASRSRGYNEQFF. The chain couples TRBV12-3 or TRBV12-4 to TRBJ2-1; D may be TRBD2 (6 bases). CDR3 length equals 13 residues. V dropped 6 bases and J dropped 4 bases, with 10 bases sitting between them.

V usage is TRBV29-1 and J usage is TRBJ1-1; D unclear. Trimming left V 0 bases short and J 5 bases short, with 10 bases between. The CDR3 is 13 amino acids. Germline assignment: CDR1 SQVTM and CDR2 ANQGSEA. CDR3 in DNA: TGCAGCGTTGAAGAATTCGAAGGGACTGAAGCTTTCTTT. Translation: CSVEEFEGTEAFF. Based on the CDR3 plus reference TRBV29-1 and TRBJ1-1, the full variable domain is SAVISQKPSRDICQRGTSLTIQCQVDSQVTMMFWYRQQPGQSLTLIATANQGSEATYESGFVIDKFPISRPNLTFSTLTVSNMSPEDSSIYLCSVEEFEGTEAFFGQGTRLTVV.

The CDR3, as DNA: TGTGCCAGCTCTGGGCGGGATACGCAGTATTTT. It encodes CASSGRDTQYF. This chain uses TRBV7-9 with TRBJ2-3; D is undetermined. Germline V gene sequence: CDR1 SEHNR, CDR2 FQNEAQ (reference sequence). The CDR3 has 11 residues. Trimming shortened V by 8 bases and J by 6 bases, and 9 bases separated the two germline ends.